The clone carrying this T cell receptor (beta chain) was seen more than once but under ten times. V trimming: 1 base; J trimming: 6 bases; junction bases outside the gene matches: 4. Per germline, CDR1 MGHRA and CDR2 YSYEKL. This CDR3 comprises 15 residues. These data are taken from a study of cytomegalovirus exposure and HLA in healthy donors. PCR amplification relied on 60 Vbeta primers (plus 13 Jbeta primers). Libraries were prepared by immunoSEQ multiplex PCR; TCRdb keeps only in-frame clonotypes and omits some of them. The profile shows 200,000 to 250,000 clones, about 86% of them singletons. This chain connects TRBV4-1 to TRBJ2-1; 9 nucleotides align to TRBD2. Material for sequencing was PBMCs. The origin of this receptor is a woman aged 55-69 years in good health and CMV-seropositive. CDR3 DNA: TGCGCCAGCAGCCAAGTTGCGGGAGGGACCAATGAGCAGTTCTTC. This encodes CASSQVAGGTNEQFF.